Listed below are T cell receptor beta chains from one sample, sequenced in a study of CXCR3-negative and CXCR3-positive naive CD8 T cells. TCRdb re-called the 5' RACE reads; every CDR3 protein appears as one record, without DNA. The sample includes fewer than 50,000 distinct CDR3 sequences. The source material was naive CXCR3- CD8+ T cells from blood. These receptors came from a human donor in good health. Some clones in this sample may be carry-over from other donors' samples. Both conserved end residues are part of each CDR3.

>TRBJ2-2|14|TRBV5-1
CASRGARETGELFF
>TRBJ2-7|16|TRBV14
CASSLAGKGPPYEQYF
>TRBJ1-5|16|TRBV7-6
CASSAGLLGLGQPQHF
>TRBJ2-1|17|TRBV5-1
CASSSMPPGLAYNEQFF
>TRBJ2-7|13|TRBV11-2
CASSLLTGWEQYF
>TRBJ2-3|13|TRBV5-1
CASSLISADTQYF
>TRBJ2-1|13|TRBV27
CASSTPSGNEQFF
>TRBJ2-2|14|TRBV4-1
CASHGQGYTGELFF
>TRBJ1-1|15|TRBV28
CASSLPRQGGTEAFF
>TRBJ2-7|16|TRBV28
CASSLGPGDRAHEQYF
>TRBJ2-4|14|TRBV4-1
CASRPIGTENIQYF
>TRBJ2-7|12|TRBV20-1
CSALLRDVGQYF
>TRBJ2-3|14|TRBV14
CASSQLGGTDTQYF
>TRBJ2-1|15|TRBV3-1
CASSHAPPPHNEQFF
>TRBJ1-1|13|TRBV12-3/TRBV12-4
CASLTALNTEAFF
>TRBJ2-7|14|TRBV7-2
CASSHAGAAYEQYF
>TRBJ2-3|15|TRBV28
CASSLPRTVTDTQYF
>TRBJ2-2|14|TRBV6-6
CASSYVGDVGELFF
>TRBJ2-2|16|TRBV11-2
CASSTMTGENTGELFF